This TCR beta chain was captured in a study of CD8+CD57+ T cells in acquired aplastic anemia. Background on the study: Sorted CD4+ and CD8+ cells gave a mean 3.2 ug DNA, range about 0.19 to 27.4 ug.

The study profiled TCR beta VDJ and CDR3 using genomic DNA as template. From the reads, TCRdb called clonotypes with MiXCR, one entry per CDR3 protein. The sample comprises around 150,000 distinct CDR3 sequences, 45% to 55% of which are singletons, and more than 30% rests with the top ten. V was pared by 3 bases and J by 8 bases, with 13 bases between. The CDR3 has 12 amino acids. Germline-derived CDR1 and CDR2 are GTSNPN and SVGIG (reference sequence). General study points: Shared by patients and controls, roughly 28 CD8+ CDR3s were abundant in patients.

Individuals selected for sequencing had exhibited CD8+CD57+ cell expansion on flow cytometry. Severe acquired aplastic anemia was present in every patient. Turning to this clonotype: The antigen is not known.

Sequenced: sorted CD4+, CD8+, or CD8+CD57+ T cells (not recorded which) from PBMCs. The V and J genes are TRBV30 and TRBJ1-2, with D tentatively TRBD1 (6 bases). The source is a human donor with aplastic anemia. The CDR3 protein is CAWRQGPKGYTF. In nucleotides, the CDR3 is TGTGCCTGGAGGCAGGGGCCGAAGGGCTACACCTTC.